This T cell receptor beta chain derives from a study of cytomegalovirus exposure and HLA in healthy donors. 60 Vbeta and 13 Jbeta primers were used in PCR. Some clones are missing from TCRdb's copy, which holds only in-frame ones; the method was immunoSEQ multiplex PCR. This sample yields about 130,000 clones, of which approximately 74% are seen a single time; 7.3% belongs to the top ten. Findings and limits, study-wide: Researchers counted around 180 TCR beta chains as cytomegalovirus-associated. Follow-up analysis later connected one missense variant in DCLRE1C with trimming of TCR beta V- and J-genes.

This CDR3 is built from 17 residues. In germline, CDR1 is SGHTA, CDR2 FQGNSA. V was shortened by 4 bases and J by 4 bases, with 20 bases between the two germline ends. Regarding this clone: Its specificity is not known.

The gene calls are TRBV7-2 and TRBJ2-1; maybe TRBD2 (6 bases). The receptor was derived from a male donor in good health and CMV-seronegative. Source material: PBMCs. Written as DNA, the CDR3 is TGTGCCAGCAGCTCCGACGGGAGAGATTTAATTTACAATGAGCAGTTCTTC. Its protein is CASSSDGRDLIYNEQFF.